Presented here are 19 T cell receptor beta chains from one specimen sequenced in a study of control samples from healthy donors and cancer patients. The repertoire was sequenced with immunoSEQ multiplex PCR; TCRdb's copy has only in-frame clones and lacks some. The data show roughly 140,000 clones, over 85% seen once. The sequenced sample was blood. The receptors here all came from a man in his forties or fifties in good health.

This chain connects TRBV28 to TRBJ1-5; D is uncertain. Per the germline V gene, CDR1 is MDHEN and CDR2 is SYDVKM. The CDR3 runs to 12 residues. V lost 4 bases and J lost 6, with 7 bases in between. CDR3 protein: CASSSLRQPQHF. CDR3 coding DNA: TGTGCCAGCAGTTCCCTACGTCAGCCCCAGCATTTT.

The chain recombines TRBV7-6 with TRBJ2-1, with TRBD2 matching 14 bases. The V gene's germline CDR1 is SGHVS and CDR2 FNYEAQ. CDR3 length: 15 residues. V shed 3 bases and J 8 bases; nucleotides not matched to a gene: 3. The CDR3 protein is CASSLGLAGVYEQFF. The CDR3 DNA sequence: TGTGCCAGCAGCTTGGGACTAGCGGGAGTTTATGAGCAGTTCTTC.

This chain joins TRBV5-1 and TRBJ2-3; 10 positions agree with TRBD2. Germline assignment: CDR1 SGHRS and CDR2 YFSETQ. J lost 6 bases, V lost 2 bases, and 6 bases had no gene match. CDR3 length: 15 amino acids. Written as DNA, the CDR3 is TGCGCCAGCAGCTTAACTAGCGGGACGAGGGATACGCAGTATTTT. This translates into CASSLTSGTRDTQYF.

The CDR3 is CASSVQGPSSTDTQYF. The CDR3 nucleotides are TGCGCCAGCAGCGTACAGGGTCCCTCTAGCACAGATACGCAGTATTTT. The rearrangement joins TRBV5-1 to TRBJ2-3, with D perhaps matching TRBD1 (6 bases). The CDR3 spans 16 residues. The germline gives CDR1 SGHRS, CDR2 YFSETQ. V was trimmed by 4 bases and J by 0 bases, leaving 15 bases between them.

The chain carries TRBV5-1 and TRBJ2-7, with TRBD1 matching 9 bases. The CDR3 is made up of 15 amino acids. V was clipped by 0 bases and J by 6 bases; unmatched bases: 7. The germline V gene has CDR1 SGHRS and CDR2 YFSETQ. The CDR3: CASSLGPGQGGEQYF. The CDR3 bases are TGCGCCAGCAGCTTGGGGCCGGGACAGGGCGGCGAGCAGTACTTC.

The chain joins TRBV28 to TRBJ2-5; D possibly corresponds to TRBD2 (5 bases). The V and J ends lost 7 bases and 9 bases respectively, with 18 bases between them. This CDR3 is built from 13 residues. In germline, CDR1 is MDHEN, CDR2 SYDVKM. CDR3 coding DNA: TGTGCCAGCACCCCCAAACTCGGGCGGGCCCAGTACTTC. Amino acid sequence: CASTPKLGRAQYF.

The chain carries TRBV28 and TRBJ1-5; 9 bases are shared with TRBD1. V lost 3 bases, J lost 7 bases, and 10 bases stayed unmatched. From germline, CDR1 is MDHEN and CDR2 SYDVKM. The CDR3 covers 16 residues. CDR3 sequence: CASSFGTGWMGQPQHF. In DNA form, the CDR3 reads TGTGCCAGCAGTTTCGGGACAGGGTGGATGGGACAGCCCCAGCATTTT.

V gene TRBV29-1 combines with J gene TRBJ2-1, with a weak D call TRBD1 (5 bases). Looked up from germline, CDR1 is SQVTM and CDR2 is ANQGSEA. Trimming shortened V by 3 bases and J by 1 base, and 10 bases separated the two germline ends. This CDR3 is built from 14 residues. The CDR3 sequence: CSVDHQGSYNEQFF. CDR3 sequence (DNA): TGCAGCGTTGACCACCAGGGATCCTACAATGAGCAGTTCTTC.

This clone was recorded a few times. The genes are TRBV19 and TRBJ2-1; maybe TRBD2 (5 bases). The CDR3 sequence is 16 residues long. Between the trimmed V and J ends, which lost 9 bases and 0 bases, there was a span of 18 bases. Looked up from germline, CDR1 is LNHDA and CDR2 is SQIVND (reference sequence). CDR3 in DNA: TGTGCCAGCCGGCGCAGAGCGGTGAGCTCCTACAATGAGCAGTTCTTC. Translation: CASRRRAVSSYNEQFF.

The CDR3 nucleotides are TGTGCCAGCTCACTCTCGGGACAGGGGGCTTCCGAGCAGTACTTC. Residues: CASSLSGQGASEQYF. The chain employs TRBV18 and TRBJ2-7; 12 bases fit TRBD1. The CDR3 covers 15 residues. Per the germline V gene, CDR1 is KGHSH and CDR2 is LQKENI. V dropped 4 bases and J dropped 6; count of bases not matched to a gene: 7.

In DNA form, the CDR3 reads TGCGCCAGCAGCCCGAGGGAGGACAACACCGGGGAGCTGTTTTTT. Translation gives CASSPREDNTGELFF. The rearrangement joins TRBV5-1 to TRBJ2-2; maybe TRBD2 (6 bases). The CDR3 runs 15 residues. Germline V gene sequence: CDR1 SGHRS, CDR2 YFSETQ. Trimming shortened V by 4 bases and J by 2 bases, and 12 bases separated the two germline ends.

The chain employs TRBV27 and TRBJ2-7; D tentatively fits TRBD1 or TRBD2 (6 bases each). The CDR3 extends over 12 amino acids. V dropped 2 bases and J dropped 6 bases, with 8 bases sitting between them. Germline values: CDR1 MNHEY, CDR2 SMNVEV (reference sequence). In nucleotides, the CDR3 is TGTGCCAGCAGTTTAAGGGGGGCCGAGCAGTACTTC. It is translated as CASSLRGAEQYF.

The chain couples TRBV9 to TRBJ1-6; a possible D gene is TRBD1 (6 bases). CDR1 SGDLS and CDR2 YYNGEE come from the germline V gene. The CDR3 has 19 residues. V lost 2 bases, J lost 8 bases, and 26 bases lay in between. CDR3 bases: TGTGCCAGCAGCGTGGGGGAGGGGGGGAGAATACGGCCGTATTCACCCCTCCACTTT. Its protein is CASSVGEGGRIRPYSPLHF.

J is TRBJ2-7 and V is TRBV12-3 or TRBV12-4, with 8 bases aligning to TRBD1. This CDR3 has 13 residues. V was clipped by 6 bases and J by 3 bases; unmatched bases: 4. This CDR3 is CASRPGGLYEQYF. CDR3 sequence (DNA): TGTGCCAGCAGGCCAGGGGGCCTCTACGAGCAGTACTTC.

The chain has TRBV3-1 (or the pseudogene TRBV3-2) and TRBJ1-4; a possible D gene is TRBD1 (6 bases). V lost 4 bases, J lost 5 bases, and 14 bases lay in between. Per germline, CDR1 LGHDT and CDR2 YNNKEL (reference sequence). The CDR3 covers 15 residues. In DNA form, the CDR3 reads TGTGCCAGCAGCCTAAGGGGGGGGAGGAATGAAAAACTGTTTTTT. Amino acids: CASSLRGGRNEKLFF.

V is TRBV7-9 and J is TRBJ2-1; possible D gene TRBD1, 5 bases. This CDR3 spans 15 amino acids. V dropped 5 bases and J dropped 0 bases, with 11 bases sitting between them. Germline V lookup: CDR1 SEHNR, CDR2 FQNEAQ (reference sequence). In DNA form, the CDR3 reads TGTGCCAGCAGCCTAGGGGAAAGCTCCTACAATGAGCAGTTCTTC. Translated, it gives CASSLGESSYNEQFF.

CDR3 protein: CASSPPAGLGSLGEQFF. The CDR3 DNA sequence: TGTGCCAGCAGTCCCCCCGCGGGACTAGGGTCTCTGGGGGAGCAGTTCTTC. V gene TRBV6-6 combines with J gene TRBJ2-1; TRBD2 agrees at 8 bases. The germline CDR1 and CDR2 sequences are MNHNY and SVGAGI (reference sequence). The CDR3 sequence is 17 residues long. J was trimmed by 10 bases and V by 5 bases; bases with no gene match: 19.

This rearrangement joins TRBV7-8 to TRBJ1-4, with D uncertain. Germline lookup yields CDR1 SGHVS and CDR2 FQNEAQ. The CDR3 length is 15 residues. Trimming cost V 1 base and J 5 bases, with 11 bases left between them. For the CDR3, the DNA is TGTGCCAGCAGCTTAGTGCCGGGTGGAAATGAAAAACTGTTTTTT. As protein: CASSLVPGGNEKLFF. Combining the CDR3 with reference TRBV7-8 and TRBJ1-4 gives the whole variable domain GAGVSQSPRYKVAKRGQDVALRCDPISGHVSLFWYQQALGQGPEFLTYFQNEAQLDKSGLPSDRFFAERPEGSVSTLKIQRTQQEDSAVYLCASSLVPGGNEKLFFGSGTQLSVL.

The chain employs TRBV18 and TRBJ2-2, with 7 bases identical to TRBD2. The CDR3 covers 16 residues. The J segment lost 0 bases and the V segment lost 3 bases, leaving 4 bases of the junction unmatched. Germline loops: CDR1 KGHSH, CDR2 LQKENI. CDR3 in DNA: TGTGCCAGCTCACCGGGACTAATAACGAACACCGGGGAGCTGTTTTTT. Translation gives CASSPGLITNTGELFF.